The 17 T cell receptor beta chains below were found in one sample sequenced in a study of T cells in Graves' hyperthyroidism and ophthalmopathy. The source material, RNA transcripts, was used to amplify TCR beta CDR3 regions. The TCR CDR3 first-round RT-PCR relied on the HTBI primer set. TCRdb called the multiplex PCR reads again in MiXCR, with one record for every CDR3 protein. The sample has approximately 430,000 distinct CDR3 sequences; around 15% are singletons. The sequencing sample was made of blood. The origin of the receptors is a man between 18 and 35 years old with Graves' ophthalmopathy.

This clonotype was picked up many times. The genes are TRBV18 and TRBJ2-1; TRBD1 might be the D (5 bases). This CDR3 region has 15 residues. Germline V gives CDR1 KGHSH, CDR2 LQKENI. The V and J ends lost 2 bases and 3 bases respectively, with 11 bases between them. For the CDR3, the DNA is TGTGCCAGCTCACCAGGGCTAGGGGTCTACAATGAGCAGTTCTTC. This sequence encodes CASSPGLGVYNEQFF.

This clonotype showed up many times. The V and J genes are TRBV11-2 and TRBJ2-1, with D tentatively TRBD1 or TRBD2 (6 bases each). V dropped 1 base and J dropped 6 bases, with 13 bases sitting between them. In germline, CDR1 is SGHAT, CDR2 FQNNGV. The CDR3 is 15 amino acids. CDR3 nucleotide sequence: TGTGCCAGCAGCTTAGGTGGGGGGCCTAGCAATGAGCAGTTCTTC. Protein: CASSLGGGPSNEQFF.

Regarding this clonotype: One junction end disagrees with the germline gene, perhaps due to a read error. The genes are TRBV5-1 and TRBJ1-2; D is possibly TRBD1 (6 bases). CDR1 and CDR2 (germline): SGHRS, YFSETQ. The CDR3 runs to 14 residues. This CDR3 reads CASSPPDRFYGYTF. DNA of the CDR3: TGTGCCAGCAGCCCCCCGGACAGATTCTATGGCTACACCTTC. The full variable domain, its missing parts supplied by reference TRBV5-1 and TRBJ1-2, is KAGVTQTPRYLIKTRGQQVTLSCSPISGHRSVSWYQQTPGQGLQFLFEYFSETQRNKGNFPGRFSGRQFSNSRSEMNVSTLELGDSALYLCASSPPDRFYGYTFGSGTRLTVV.

The J gene is TRBJ2-5, the V gene TRBV5-1, with D perhaps TRBD1 or TRBD2 (6 bases each). Between the trimmed V and J ends, which lost 4 bases and 5 bases, there was a span of 18 bases. Germline V CDR1 and CDR2: SGHRS, YFSETQ. The CDR3 length is 15 residues. The CDR3 here is CASSPGGSWQETQYF. The CDR3 nucleotides read TGCGCCAGCAGCCCCGGGGGCAGCTGGCAGGAGACCCAGTACTTC.

The rearrangement links TRBV10-3 to TRBJ2-3; D is possibly TRBD2 (6 bases). V lost 3 bases, J lost 2 bases, and 18 bases lay in between. CDR1 and CDR2 from the germline V gene are ENHRY and SYGVKD. The CDR3 consists of 17 residues. The DNA for the CDR3 is TGTGCCATCAGTGACCGGCGGGGACCAATCTTCACAGATACGCAGTATTTT. It yields the protein CAISDRRGPIFTDTQYF.

The V gene is TRBV27, the J gene TRBJ1-6; D is uncertain. Trimming stripped 6 bases from V and 3 bases from J, with 15 bases between. CDR3 size: 16 residues. Germline assignment: CDR1 MNHEY and CDR2 SMNVEV (reference sequence). This CDR3 is CASSQARFGYNSPLHF. In nucleotides, the CDR3 is TGTGCCAGCAGCCAAGCTCGCTTTGGCTATAATTCACCCCTCCACTTT.

With respect to this clonotype: A junction end diverges from the germline sequence, so it may reflect a read error. The V and J genes are TRBV4-2 and TRBJ1-2, with 7 bases that match TRBD1. The CDR3 loop spans 14 amino acids. CDR1 is LGHNA, CDR2 YNFKEQ, per germline. Here the CDR3 DNA reads TGTGCCAGCAGCCAAAGGGGGCCTAACGATGGCTACACCTTC. It yields the protein CASSQRGPNDGYTF.

This chain connects TRBV12-5 to TRBJ2-3; D may be TRBD1 or TRBD2 (5 bases each). The CDR3 sequence is 16 residues long. Germline assignment: CDR1 LGHNT and CDR2 FRNRAP. Trimming removed 5 bases from V and 5 bases from J, with 20 bases in between. CDR3 in amino acids: CASGQPGTTGRDTQYF. DNA for the CDR3: TGTGCTAGTGGTCAACCCGGGACGACTGGAAGAGATACGCAGTATTTT.

This clonotype was counted between two and nine times. The V and J genes are TRBV7-9 and TRBJ1-3; no reliable D call. V shed 2 bases and J shed 4 bases, with 12 bases lying between them. The germline V gene has CDR1 SEHNR and CDR2 FQNEAQ (reference sequence). The CDR3 totals 15 residues. The CDR3 DNA follows: TGTGCCAGCAGCTTAACGATGATACAAGGAAACACCATATATTTT. Amino acid sequence: CASSLTMIQGNTIYF.

The chain joins TRBV30 to TRBJ2-2; the match to TRBD1 covers 9 bases. Germline V gives CDR1 GTSNPN, CDR2 SVGIG (reference sequence). V was pared by 0 bases and J by 5 bases, with 4 bases of the junction left unmatched. There are 15 residues in the CDR3. Here the CDR3 DNA reads TGTGCCTGGAGTGTACAGGGGGCAGAGACCGGGGAGCTGTTTTTT. This sequence encodes CAWSVQGAETGELFF.

This clonotype was recorded at least ten times. The CDR3 spells CASSPRFGEQFF. The CDR3 DNA is TGTGCCAGCTCACCTCGCTTTGGGGAGCAGTTCTTC. The rearrangement links TRBV18 to TRBJ2-1; no reliable D call. CDR1 KGHSH and CDR2 LQKENI come from the germline V gene. The V and J ends lost 3 bases and 10 bases respectively, with 10 bases between them. The CDR3 totals 12 residues.

The chain couples TRBV2 to TRBJ2-3, with 14 bases identical to TRBD2. The V segment lost 2 bases and the J segment 0 bases; nucleotides outside the gene matches: 7. CDR3 length equals 19 residues. CDR1 SNHLY and CDR2 FYNNEI come from the germline V gene. CDR3 bases: TGTGCCAGCAGTGAAACAGCCGGGACTAGCGGGGGCAGCACAGATACGCAGTATTTT. Encoded protein: CASSETAGTSGGSTDTQYF.

This clonotype was counted only a few times. This rearrangement joins TRBV6-1 to TRBJ1-2; no definite D call. Trimming removed 1 base from V and 5 bases from J, with 14 bases in between. Looked up from germline, CDR1 is MNHNS and CDR2 is SASEGT. CDR3 size: 15 residues. Here the CDR3 reads CASSEVGRALYGYTF. DNA of the CDR3: TGTGCCAGCAGTGAAGTGGGGAGGGCCCTATATGGCTACACCTTC.

The chain employs TRBV19 and TRBJ2-6; possibly TRBD1 or TRBD2 for D (5 bases each). In germline, CDR1 is LNHDA, CDR2 SQIVND (reference sequence). There are 15 residues in the CDR3. V was shortened by 6 bases and J by 1 base, with 10 bases between the two germline ends. DNA for the CDR3: TGTGCCAGTAGCCCCGGGACGTCTGGGGCCAACGTCCTGACTTTC. Its protein is CASSPGTSGANVLTF.

This clonotype appeared a few times. The chain has TRBV20-1 and TRBJ1-5, with D perhaps TRBD1 (6 bases). The V end was cut by 5 bases, the J end by 4 bases, with 12 bases between. This CDR3 contains 13 residues. CDR1 is DFQATT and CDR2 is SNEGSKA in the germline V gene (reference sequence). CDR3 sequence reads: CSAPRDINQPQHF. The CDR3 nucleotides are TGCAGTGCTCCCCGGGACATAAATCAGCCCCAGCATTTT.

This clonotype came up a few times. The J gene is TRBJ2-2, the V gene TRBV18; the D gene is possibly TRBD2 (5 bases). The CDR3 has 16 amino acids. V was cut by 1 base and J by 7 bases, with 16 bases left in between. CDR1 is KGHSH and CDR2 is LQKENI in the germline V gene. The CDR3 sequence: CASSPQRGQDGGELFF. CDR3 coding DNA: TGTGCCAGCTCACCACAACGCGGGCAGGACGGCGGGGAGCTGTTTTTT.

This clonotype showed up many times. This chain links TRBV18 with TRBJ1-3, with unresolved D. This CDR3 comprises 15 residues. The germline V and J ends were trimmed by 0 bases and 3 bases, with 9 bases remaining between them. Germline CDR1 KGHSH, CDR2 LQKENI. The CDR3: CASSPPSVYGNTIYF. The CDR3 bases are TGTGCCAGCTCACCACCATCCGTCTATGGAAACACCATATATTTT.